The following is a TCR beta chain sequence with its context. Original processing methods: Amplification of reference gene primers provided the estimated nucleated cell counts. The method was immunoSEQ multiplex PCR; TCRdb's version includes in-frame clones alone and lacks a portion of them. V, J and clone size reflect that table, while D and trimming were determined from the DNA. The table includes under 130,000 clones, 84% detected once. The data were obtained in a study of blood T cell repertoires in COVID-19. In the study overall: COVID-19 samples, acute and convalescent, were from the United States, Italy and Spain. PBMCs, B-cell-depleted T cells, or T cells were the source of the cDNA or gDNA that made up the material.

The ends were cut back, 6 bases at V and 2 bases at J, with 8 bases in the middle. The CDR3 is made up of 14 amino acids. Germline CDR1 LNHDA, CDR2 SQIVND (reference sequence). This receptor was taken from a human donor in a cohort sampled during active or convalescent COVID-19. The chain combines TRBV19 with TRBJ2-6; D is perhaps TRBD1 (5 bases). The material sequenced was peripheral blood. CDR3 loop: CASRGQPGANVLTF. DNA of the CDR3: TGTGCCAGTAGAGGACAACCTGGGGCCAACGTCCTGACTTTC.